This T cell receptor beta chain is from a study of cytomegalovirus exposure and HLA in healthy donors. PCR employed 60 Vbeta and 13 Jbeta primers. Some clones are missing from TCRdb's copy, which holds only in-frame ones; the method was immunoSEQ multiplex PCR. The table for this sample gives roughly 88,000 clones. Germline CDR1 and CDR2: LGHNT and FRNRAP. CDR3 length equals 14 residues. Trimming cost V 2 bases and J 11 bases; bases outside gene matches: 10. The sequencing sample was made of PBMCs. This receptor was taken from a man aged 45-60 years in good health and CMV-seropositive. The rearrangement joins TRBV12-5 to TRBJ1-1, with TRBD1 matching over 8 bases. CDR3 sequence (DNA): TGTGCTAGTGGTTTGTGGCCCGGACAGGGCGGCGCTTTCTTT. The encoded protein is CASGLWPGQGGAFF.